One T cell receptor (beta chain) is described in this entry. A junction end diverges from the germline sequence, so it may reflect a read error. For each extraction, RNA and DNA were obtained together from about 19-30 mg of unsorted bulk tissue. Production of TCR beta cDNA used approximately 0.45 ug total RNA together with a constant-region primer. Libraries for TCR beta were built through three nested multiplex PCR rounds, which together made up a slightly modified ARM-PCR procedure. For around 9 cycles apiece, the opening two PCR rounds ran with TRBV1-TRBV30 forward primers and a C-beta reverse primer. TCRdb used MiXCR to reprocess the multiplex PCR reads, holding one entry per CDR3 protein. The sample lists about 100,000 distinct CDR3 sequences, approximately 68% occurring once. These data come from a study of tumor-infiltrating lymphocytes in primary liver carcinoma. This CDR3 spans 16 amino acids. Germline V lookup: CDR1 SGHAT, CDR2 FQNNGV.

The receptor was isolated from a woman aged 55-69 years with primary liver carcinoma and hepatitis B virus infection. The chain is built from TRBV11-2 and TRBJ2-3; a weak D match, TRBD2 (6 bases). The sequenced sample consisted of liver tumor tissue from sampling region 5. The subset: tumor region T5, tumor centre. The CDR3 region is CASTLVSSVITDTQYF. The CDR3 DNA follows: TGTGCCAGCACCTTAGTTTCTAGCGTAATCACAGATACGCAGTATTTT.